This T cell receptor (beta chain) was documented in a study of blood T cell repertoires in COVID-19. CDR3 length: 14 amino acids. CDR1 is KGHSH and CDR2 is LQKENI in the germline V gene. With 1 base clipped from V and 14 bases from J, the junction kept 6 bases outside the gene matches. The protocol was immunoSEQ multiplex PCR, while the TCRdb copy is restricted to in-frame clones and leaves out a portion. Among around 200,000 clones listed, roughly 89% were seen once. The rearrangement uses TRBV18 and TRBJ1-6; the match to TRBD1 covers 9 bases. This clonotype originated in a young woman who had recovered from COVID-19. The sample taken for sequencing was peripheral blood. CDR3 protein: CASSPLDRGDALHF. In DNA, the CDR3 is TGTGCCAGCTCACCACTGGACAGGGGCGATGCCCTCCACTTT.